This T cell receptor beta chain was recorded in a study of early T cells in non-severe SARS-CoV-2 infection. Study-wide background: Sequencing targeted bulk RNA from unsorted whole blood, leaving chains unpaired.

Study-wide results and limits: The VDJdb matching leaned toward anti-spike CD8 responses and overlooked private and CD4 specificities.

At least ten counts were recorded for this clonotype. Its specificity is unknown. CDR3 size: 12 residues. Unmatched junction bases numbered 0, after V lost 6 bases and J lost 3 bases. Germline CDR1 and CDR2: DFQATT and SNEGSKA (reference sequence). Researchers tagged individual cDNA molecules with unique molecular identifiers. MiXCR, applied by TCRdb to the 5' RACE reads, yields one record per CDR3 protein. The data contain tens of thousands of distinct CDR3 sequences, about an eighth of them singletons. The receptor's source is an adult who was a healthcare worker with PCR-confirmed SARS-CoV-2 infection or an uninfected control (not recorded which). The rearrangement uses TRBV20-1 and TRBJ2-2; TRBD2 aligns across 8 bases. This specimen consisted of whole blood, obtained at baseline. The CDR3, as DNA: TGCAGTGCCGGGGGGGACACCGGGGAGCTGTTTTTT. Translated, it gives CSAGGDTGELFF.